This entry describes one TCR beta chain. This clone has just a few counts. Its antigen has not been determined. Per-base quality was not reported, and no clone a single base away is much larger than it. This sample is part of a study of early stage breast cancer tumors (dated by TCRdb to about 2017). Some background on the complete study: Of the roughly 15 invasive breast tumors, about 13 were found to be estrogen receptor-positive, progesterone receptor-positive and HER2-negative. Eight of the 12 ER+/PR+/HER2- tumors were invasive ductal carcinomas, while the other four were invasive lobular carcinomas. The average read coverage per sample was around 10-fold. Across all samples, more than 2.5 million templates representing about 1 million unique clonotypes were detected. General conclusions and limits of the study: Repertoires from blood and normal breast were more alike than repertoires from blood and tumor, and in about 85% of the 16 patients, comparing each tissue with blood separated tumor from normal. Enriched TCRB sequences shared across patients were found to be mostly commonly generated sequences that were unlikely to play an important role in the tumor microenvironment. Chain pairing and functional markers such as CD4, CD8 and FOXP3 were missed by bulk genomic DNA sequencing of unsorted cells. About 2.5-fold higher T cell density and higher clonality were observed in tumors than in adjacent normal breast tissue. The small cohort size prevented analysis by tumor subtype.

The junction shows trimming of 5 bases on V and 8 bases on J, and the gene matches do not reach 4 bases of it. The CDR3 measures 12 amino acids from cysteine to phenylalanine. Only CDR3 DNA remains: 36 bases, in frame from the first base. Per the germline V gene (reference sequence), SEHNR is the CDR1 and FQNEAQ is the CDR2. The study profiled bulk TCR beta-chain repertoires in matched peripheral blood, tumor and adjacent normal breast tissue taken from some 17 patients with early-stage breast cancer. Before surgery, whole blood (roughly 5-10 mL) was collected into EDTA tubes and processed within 2 hours. Ficoll-Paque centrifugation in SepMate-50 tubes was used to isolate peripheral blood mononuclear cells. PBMCs were cryopreserved in aliquots of roughly 1.9 to 4 million cells in around 90% FBS with around 10% DMSO and kept in liquid nitrogen. The Qiagen AllPrep DNA/RNA Mini kit was used for genomic DNA extraction.

Every sample was amplified as two independent genomic DNA replicates, using around 0.46 ug for blood and roughly 1.6 ug for tumor or normal breast. Following the manufacturer's instructions, the ImmunoSeq Intro kit was used to carry out TCRB sequencing on genomic DNA. The multiplex PCR ran for 30 to 35 cycles using proprietary primers and spike-in control sequences for absolute quantification. An 87-bp fragment spanning the CDR3 and flanking V and J genes was sequenced with single-end 150-bp reads. Each lane of an Illumina MiSeq running version 3.0 chemistry carried seven multiplexed samples, with two replicates apiece. The study's processing was this. The vendor's proprietary pipeline handled the raw data processing, merging both replicates into a single result for each sample. Clonotypes were defined as productive rearrangements sharing the V-gene family, CDR3 amino acid sequence and J-gene segment. Clonality was calculated as 1 minus the normalized Shannon entropy (Pielou evenness) of TCRB abundances. T cell density was estimated as total templates divided by the number of input cells, with the number of input cells inferred from the DNA input amount. Recon was used with default parameters to estimate total repertoire diversity and clonality. A clonotype was considered tumor-enriched if its abundance in tumor exceeded 0.1% and was at least 32-fold higher than its abundance in normal breast. Sourced from immuneACCESS, this table was stored by TCRdb with only in-frame sequences that have V and J called. A share of the clones is absent; for the studies checked, an unresolved V gene accounts for under half, and the remainder has no known explanation. D and trimming were read from the DNA, whereas the V and J calls and clone size are those reported in that table. The sample data list roughly 57,000 clones, and just over 90% of these were observed just once. Less than 6.5% of the sample is taken by the ten largest.

Sequencing input: blood. The sequence was obtained from an older person with breast cancer. The chain joins TRBV7-9 to TRBJ1-2; TRBD1 lines up with 8 middle nucleotides. The CDR3: CASSRDRTGYTF. The DNA sequence is as follows: TGTGCCAGCAGCCGGGACAGGACGGGCTACACCTTC.